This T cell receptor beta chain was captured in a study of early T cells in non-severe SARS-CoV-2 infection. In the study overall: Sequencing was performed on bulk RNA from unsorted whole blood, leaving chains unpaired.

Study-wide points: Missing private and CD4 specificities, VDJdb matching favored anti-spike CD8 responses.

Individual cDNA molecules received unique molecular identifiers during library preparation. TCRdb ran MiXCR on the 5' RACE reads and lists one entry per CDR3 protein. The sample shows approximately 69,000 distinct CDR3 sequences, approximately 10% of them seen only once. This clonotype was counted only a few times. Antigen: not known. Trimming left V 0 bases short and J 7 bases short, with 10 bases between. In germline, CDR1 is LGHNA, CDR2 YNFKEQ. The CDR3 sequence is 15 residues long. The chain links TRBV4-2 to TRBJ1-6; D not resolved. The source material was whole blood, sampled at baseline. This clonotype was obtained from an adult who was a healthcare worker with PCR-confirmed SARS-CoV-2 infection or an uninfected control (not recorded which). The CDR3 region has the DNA TGTGCCAGCAGCCAAGACGTGGTTGGCAATTCACCCCTCCACTTT. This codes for CASSQDVVGNSPLHF.